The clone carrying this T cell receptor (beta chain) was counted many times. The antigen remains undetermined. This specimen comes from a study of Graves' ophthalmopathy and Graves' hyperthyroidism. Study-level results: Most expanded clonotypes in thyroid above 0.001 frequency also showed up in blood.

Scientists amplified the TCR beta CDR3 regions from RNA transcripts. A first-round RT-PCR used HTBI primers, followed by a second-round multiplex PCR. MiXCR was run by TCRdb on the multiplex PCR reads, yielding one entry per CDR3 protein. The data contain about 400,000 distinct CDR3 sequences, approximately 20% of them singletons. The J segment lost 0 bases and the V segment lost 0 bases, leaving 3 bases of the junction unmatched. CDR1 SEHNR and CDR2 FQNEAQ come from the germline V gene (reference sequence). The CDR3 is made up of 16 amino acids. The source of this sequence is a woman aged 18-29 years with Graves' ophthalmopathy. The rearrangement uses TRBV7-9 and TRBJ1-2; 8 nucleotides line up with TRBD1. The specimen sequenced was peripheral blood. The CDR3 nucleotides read TGTGCCAGCAGCTTAGCCCCGGACAGGGCTAACTATGGCTACACCTTC. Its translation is CASSLAPDRANYGYTF.